The rows below give T cell receptor beta chains drawn from one sample of a study of blood T cells in healthy people across ages. TCRdb analysed the 5' RACE reads with MiXCR anew, one entry per CDR3 protein. The sample has approximately 810,000 distinct CDR3 sequences, 25% to 30% seen once. The sequenced sample was blood. The receptors come from a woman of 80 years or more in good health. CDR3s include the opening cysteine and the closing phenylalanine or tryptophan. A D gene is named only where the DNA matches it firmly. Not all rows give a size; the values are once, few, many and, for expanded clones, a class.

CDR3 protein: CASSLRLAQENEQFF; CDR3 DNA: TGTGCCAGCTCACTGCGACTAGCCCAGGAAAATGAGCAGTTCTTC; J gene: TRBJ2-1; clone size: many; V gene: TRBV18; D gene: TRBD2
CDR3 protein: CAIGAGPGREQFF; CDR3 DNA: TGTGCCATCGGAGCGGGGCCTGGGCGTGAGCAGTTCTTC; J gene: TRBJ2-1; clone size: many; V gene: TRBV10-3; D gene: TRBD2
CDR3 protein: CASRRGGFYNEQFF; CDR3 DNA: TGTGCCAGCAGACGAGGGGGGTTTTACAATGAGCAGTTCTTC; J gene: TRBJ2-1; clone size: many; V gene: TRBV6-2/TRBV6-3; D gene: .
CDR3 protein: CASSPWTSGGVFSSTDTQYF; CDR3 DNA: TGTGCCAGCAGCCCCTGGACTAGCGGGGGGGTGTTTTCTAGCACAGATACGCAGTATTTT; J gene: TRBJ2-3; clone size: .; V gene: TRBV9; D gene: TRBD2
CDR3 protein: CASSLPSGGYSYEQYF; CDR3 DNA: TGTGCCAGCAGCTTACCGAGCGGGGGTTACTCCTACGAGCAGTACTTC; J gene: TRBJ2-7; clone size: many; V gene: TRBV7-2; D gene: TRBD2
CDR3 protein: CATPVGGVHSTDTQYF; CDR3 DNA: TGTGCCACCCCTGTGGGGGGGGTTCATAGCACAGATACGCAGTATTTT; J gene: TRBJ2-3; clone size: many; V gene: TRBV6-7; D gene: TRBD2
CDR3 protein: CASNSGGYEQYF; CDR3 DNA: TGTGCCAGCAATAGTGGGGGCTACGAGCAGTACTTC; J gene: TRBJ2-7; clone size: many; V gene: TRBV28; D gene: .
CDR3 protein: CASSLGVIAGFSKETQYF; CDR3 DNA: TGCGCCAGCAGCTTGGGAGTTATAGCGGGGTTTTCCAAGGAGACCCAGTACTTC; J gene: TRBJ2-5; clone size: .; V gene: TRBV5-1; D gene: TRBD2
CDR3 protein: CASSSGRNYEQYF; CDR3 DNA: TGTGCCAGCAGCTCCGGACGGAACTACGAGCAGTACTTC; J gene: TRBJ2-7; clone size: many; V gene: TRBV7-2; D gene: .
CDR3 protein: CSATSGGALRSTDTQYF; CDR3 DNA: TGCAGTGCCACAAGCGGGGGGGCTTTGCGGAGCACAGATACGCAGTATTTT; J gene: TRBJ2-3; clone size: .; V gene: TRBV20-1; D gene: TRBD2
CDR3 protein: CASSQDKEYIQYF; CDR3 DNA: TGTGCCAGCAGCCAAGATAAAGAGTACATTCAGTACTTC; J gene: TRBJ2-4; clone size: .; V gene: TRBV4-2; D gene: .
CDR3 protein: CASSGPGTGQETQYF; CDR3 DNA: TGTGCCAGCAGCGGACCCGGGACAGGGCAAGAGACCCAGTACTTC; J gene: TRBJ2-5; clone size: many; V gene: TRBV5-6; D gene: TRBD1
CDR3 protein: CASSLYFRGSNQPQHF; CDR3 DNA: TGTGCCAGCAGTTTATACTTCAGGGGTAGCAATCAGCCCCAGCATTTT; J gene: TRBJ1-5; clone size: many; V gene: TRBV28; D gene: .
CDR3 protein: CASSLAGGRTTYQPQHF; CDR3 DNA: TGTGCCAGCAGCTTAGCGGGGGGACGGACTACATATCAGCCCCAGCATTTT; J gene: TRBJ1-5; clone size: many; V gene: TRBV7-8; D gene: .
CDR3 protein: CATSATGLETQYF; CDR3 DNA: TGTGCCACCAGCGCGACAGGGCTGGAGACCCAGTACTTC; J gene: TRBJ2-5; clone size: many; V gene: TRBV24-1; D gene: TRBD1
CDR3 protein: CASSQKLGYNEQFF; CDR3 DNA: TGTGCCAGCAGCCAGAAATTGGGATACAATGAGCAGTTCTTC; J gene: TRBJ2-1; clone size: .; V gene: TRBV6-2/TRBV6-3; D gene: .
CDR3 protein: CASSITDTQYF; CDR3 DNA: TGTGCCAGCAGCATAACAGATACGCAGTATTTT; J gene: TRBJ2-3; clone size: many; V gene: TRBV18; D gene: .
CDR3 protein: CSVGWGLAGGGETQYF; CDR3 DNA: TGCAGCGTTGGATGGGGACTAGCGGGGGGCGGTGAGACCCAGTACTTC; J gene: TRBJ2-5; clone size: .; V gene: TRBV29-1; D gene: TRBD2
CDR3 protein: CASSSRSGYTF; CDR3 DNA: TGTGCCAGCAGCTCGCGAAGCGGCTACACCTTC; J gene: TRBJ1-2; clone size: .; V gene: TRBV7-2; D gene: .
CDR3 protein: CSAVQGALNYGYTF; CDR3 DNA: TGCAGTGCGGTCCAGGGGGCCCTTAACTATGGCTACACCTTC; J gene: TRBJ1-2; clone size: few; V gene: TRBV20-1; D gene: TRBD1
CDR3 protein: CASSLRASDGYTF; CDR3 DNA: TGTGCCAGCAGTTTGAGAGCGTCGGATGGCTACACCTTC; J gene: TRBJ1-2; clone size: many; V gene: TRBV27; D gene: .
CDR3 protein: CASSLAADQNIQYF; CDR3 DNA: TGCGCCAGCAGCTTGGCGGCTGACCAAAACATTCAGTACTTC; J gene: TRBJ2-4; clone size: many; V gene: TRBV5-1; D gene: .
CDR3 protein: CASRSGHRETQYF; CDR3 DNA: TGTGCCAGCAGGTCAGGGCATCGGGAGACCCAGTACTTC; J gene: TRBJ2-5; clone size: few; V gene: TRBV2; D gene: .
CDR3 protein: CSARDTLPYEQYF; CDR3 DNA: TGCAGTGCTAGGGACACGCTCCCCTACGAGCAGTACTTC; J gene: TRBJ2-7; clone size: once; V gene: TRBV20-1; D gene: .
CDR3 protein: CASSLGAGTGAEQYF; CDR3 DNA: TGTGCCAGCAGCTTAGGGGCCGGGACAGGGGCCGAGCAGTACTTC; J gene: TRBJ2-7; clone size: many; V gene: TRBV7-2; D gene: TRBD1
CDR3 protein: CASSPGLPGPHEQFF; CDR3 DNA: TGTGCCAGCAGCCCGGGATTGCCGGGTCCCCATGAGCAGTTCTTC; J gene: TRBJ2-1; clone size: many; V gene: TRBV6-5; D gene: .
CDR3 protein: CASSRARDASAAFF; CDR3 DNA: TGTGCCAGCAGTAGGGCCCGGGACGCTTCGGCCGCTTTCTTT; J gene: TRBJ1-1; clone size: once; V gene: TRBV28; D gene: .
CDR3 protein: CASTTGGTGGVNNSPLHF; CDR3 DNA: TGTGCCAGCACCACTGGCGGGACAGGGGGCGTCAATAATTCACCCCTCCACTTT; J gene: TRBJ1-6; clone size: few; V gene: TRBV7-9; D gene: TRBD1
CDR3 protein: CASSFTPTTATNEKLFF; CDR3 DNA: TGTGCCAGCAGCTTCACCCCGACGACAGCAACTAATGAAAAACTGTTTTTT; J gene: TRBJ1-4; clone size: many; V gene: TRBV7-9; D gene: .
CDR3 protein: CASSLARRVSGANVLTF; CDR3 DNA: TGTGCCAGCAGCTTAGCACGCAGGGTGTCTGGGGCCAACGTCCTGACTTTC; J gene: TRBJ2-6; clone size: many; V gene: TRBV7-2; D gene: .
CDR3 protein: CASSFQYGGTSNEQFF; CDR3 DNA: TGTGCCAGCAGCTTCCAGTACGGGGGGACTTCTAATGAGCAGTTCTTC; J gene: TRBJ2-1; clone size: many; V gene: TRBV11-2; D gene: TRBD2
CDR3 protein: CASSPSWGSEETQYF; CDR3 DNA: TGTGCCAGCTCACCATCATGGGGGTCGGAAGAGACCCAGTACTTC; J gene: TRBJ2-5; clone size: .; V gene: TRBV18; D gene: .
CDR3 protein: CASRGPGQGKKDGNQPQHF; CDR3 DNA: TGTGCCAGCAGGGGGCCGGGACAGGGGAAAAAGGATGGCAATCAGCCCCAGCATTTT; J gene: TRBJ1-5; clone size: .; V gene: TRBV6-1; D gene: TRBD1
CDR3 protein: CATSRDTTSGQYEQYF; CDR3 DNA: TGTGCCACCAGCAGAGATACAACTAGCGGACAATACGAGCAGTACTTC; J gene: TRBJ2-7; clone size: many; V gene: TRBV15; D gene: TRBD2
CDR3 protein: CAISDEATGEGAKNIQYF; CDR3 DNA: TGTGCCATCAGTGATGAGGCCACGGGGGAGGGTGCCAAAAACATTCAGTACTTC; J gene: TRBJ2-4; clone size: many; V gene: TRBV10-3; D gene: TRBD2
CDR3 protein: CASSSGTGQSLAYGYIF; CDR3 DNA: TGTGCCAGCAGCTCCGGGACAGGGCAAAGCCTAGCCTATGGCTACATCTTC; J gene: TRBJ1-2; clone size: .; V gene: TRBV7-2; D gene: TRBD1
CDR3 protein: CASSKGFTDTQYF; CDR3 DNA: TGTGCCAGCAGCAAAGGGTTCACAGATACGCAGTATTTT; J gene: TRBJ2-3; clone size: many; V gene: TRBV2; D gene: .
CDR3 protein: CASSLTGQGSSYEQYF; CDR3 DNA: TGTGCCAGCAGTTTAACGGGACAGGGGAGCTCCTACGAGCAGTACTTC; J gene: TRBJ2-7; clone size: many; V gene: TRBV27; D gene: TRBD1
CDR3 protein: CASRAGGTGELFF; CDR3 DNA: TGTGCCAGCAGGGCAGGGGGCACCGGGGAGCTGTTTTTT; J gene: TRBJ2-2; clone size: few; V gene: TRBV6-2/TRBV6-3; D gene: TRBD1
CDR3 protein: CAASDSTGGQPQHF; CDR3 DNA: TGTGCCGCCAGTGATTCGACAGGTGGCCAGCCCCAGCATTTT; J gene: TRBJ1-5; clone size: .; V gene: TRBV24-1; D gene: .
CDR3 protein: CASSLSPQAYEQYF; CDR3 DNA: TGTGCCAGCAGCTTATCCCCCCAAGCCTACGAGCAGTACTTC; J gene: TRBJ2-7; clone size: .; V gene: TRBV7-2; D gene: .
CDR3 protein: CATSAGQISGANVLTF; CDR3 DNA: TGTGCCACCAGTGCGGGACAGATCTCTGGGGCCAACGTCCTGACTTTC; J gene: TRBJ2-6; clone size: many; V gene: TRBV24-1; D gene: TRBD1
CDR3 protein: CSALTGETRYF; CDR3 DNA: TGCAGTGCTTTAACGGGAGAGACCCGGTACTTC; J gene: TRBJ2-5; clone size: once; V gene: TRBV20-1; D gene: .
CDR3 protein: CASSFPGFTGELFF; CDR3 DNA: TGTGCCAGCAGCTTCCCAGGGTTCACCGGGGAGCTGTTTTTT; J gene: TRBJ2-2; clone size: .; V gene: TRBV11-2; D gene: .
CDR3 protein: CASSLVDLGEQYF; CDR3 DNA: TGTGCCAGCAGTCTCGTGGATCTCGGCGAGCAGTACTTC; J gene: TRBJ2-7; clone size: many; V gene: TRBV12-3/TRBV12-4; D gene: .
CDR3 protein: CAISVSVVQPQHF; CDR3 DNA: TGTGCCATCAGTGTTTCGGTGGTTCAGCCCCAGCATTTT; J gene: TRBJ1-5; clone size: .; V gene: TRBV10-3; D gene: .
CDR3 protein: CSAQRGPEQYF; CDR3 DNA: TGCAGTGCCCAAAGGGGACCCGAGCAGTACTTC; J gene: TRBJ2-7; clone size: many; V gene: TRBV20-1; D gene: .
CDR3 protein: CASSLGPSGELFF; CDR3 DNA: TGTGCTAGCAGCTTAGGCCCGAGCGGGGAGCTGTTTTTT; J gene: TRBJ2-2; clone size: few; V gene: TRBV7-7; D gene: .
CDR3 protein: CASRGGTADMQYF; CDR3 DNA: TGTGCCAGCAGGGGTGGGACCGCAGATATGCAGTATTTT; J gene: TRBJ2-3; clone size: .; V gene: TRBV12-3/TRBV12-4; D gene: .
CDR3 protein: CASSQGGQVYNEQFF; CDR3 DNA: TGCGCCAGCAGCCAAGGGGGACAGGTATACAATGAGCAGTTCTTC; J gene: TRBJ2-1; clone size: many; V gene: TRBV4-1; D gene: TRBD1
CDR3 protein: CSARASGGVDEQFF; CDR3 DNA: TGCAGTGCTAGGGCTAGCGGGGGGGTCGATGAGCAGTTCTTC; J gene: TRBJ2-1; clone size: many; V gene: TRBV20-1; D gene: TRBD2
CDR3 protein: CSASSRTDFNTEAFF; CDR3 DNA: TGCAGTGCTAGTTCTCGGACAGACTTCAACACTGAAGCTTTCTTT; J gene: TRBJ1-1; clone size: .; V gene: TRBV20-1; D gene: .
CDR3 protein: CSARKRTGEGYTF; CDR3 DNA: TGCAGTGCTAGAAAACGAACGGGAGAGGGCTACACCTTC; J gene: TRBJ1-2; clone size: many; V gene: TRBV20-1; D gene: .
CDR3 protein: CASRFTRGGRDTQYF; CDR3 DNA: TGTGCCAGCAGATTCACTAGGGGGGGCCGAGATACGCAGTATTTT; J gene: TRBJ2-3; clone size: few; V gene: TRBV11-2; D gene: .
CDR3 protein: CASSLVPGGNEKLFF; CDR3 DNA: TGTGCCAGCAGCTTAGTGCCAGGGGGGAATGAAAAACTGTTTTTT; J gene: TRBJ1-4; clone size: many; V gene: TRBV7-2; D gene: TRBD1
CDR3 protein: CASSSRGPSSPLHF; CDR3 DNA: TGTGCCAGCAGCTCCCGGGGTCCGAGTTCACCCCTCCACTTT; J gene: TRBJ1-6; clone size: few; V gene: TRBV3-1; D gene: .
CDR3 protein: CSARERRLAGVYEQYF; CDR3 DNA: TGCAGTGCTAGAGAACGAAGACTAGCAGGGGTGTACGAGCAGTACTTC; J gene: TRBJ2-7; clone size: .; V gene: TRBV20-1; D gene: .
CDR3 protein: CASSLMTGTGYEQYF; CDR3 DNA: TGTGCCAGCAGCTTGATGACCGGGACAGGCTACGAGCAGTACTTC; J gene: TRBJ2-7; clone size: few; V gene: TRBV11-2; D gene: TRBD1
CDR3 protein: CASSLEGWYGNQPQHF; CDR3 DNA: TGTGCCAGCAGCCTCGAAGGGTGGTATGGCAATCAGCCCCAGCATTTT; J gene: TRBJ1-5; clone size: many; V gene: TRBV7-2; D gene: .
CDR3 protein: CASRTGSGTGDYGYTF; CDR3 DNA: TGTGCCAGCAGAACGGGATCCGGGACAGGGGACTATGGCTACACCTTC; J gene: TRBJ1-2; clone size: many; V gene: TRBV6-2/TRBV6-3; D gene: TRBD1